The clone carrying this TCR beta chain was seen more than once but under ten times. Its antigen is currently unknown. Germline CDR1 is SGHVS and CDR2 is FNYEAQ. The CDR3 is 18 amino acids. After removal of 1 base from V and 5 bases from J, the junction contained 15 bases not matched to a gene. The data derive from a study of T cell repertoires in cytomegalovirus infection. Across the study: It was recently identified HLA-C-restricted and well-studied HLA-B-restricted CMV epitopes that the study used. Matching HLA type and CMV infection were both indicated by public TCR beta signatures. Whole-study results and caveats: Cumulative frequency of public TCR beta families picked out carriers of CMV plus the relevant HLA.

TCRdb re-derived calls from the reads in MiXCR, one entry per CDR3 protein. The sample lists about 890,000 distinct CDR3 sequences, around 29% occurring once. Material: cultured CD8+ T cells from PBMCs, obtained from culture after CMV antigen stimulation. The chain employs TRBV7-6 and TRBJ2-5, with 8 positions matching TRBD2. This receptor was identified in a human donor in good health (CMV status not recorded). Some clones in this sample may be carry-over from other donors' samples. CDR3 loop: CASSLGPPSGGVRETQYF. The CDR3 DNA reads as TGTGCCAGCAGCTTAGGCCCCCCCAGCGGGGGAGTTAGGGAGACCCAGTACTTC.